The T cell receptor (beta chain) under discussion was sequenced for a study of cytomegalovirus exposure and HLA in healthy donors. In the study overall: Caucasian-associated ancestry cluster membership applied to around 80% of under 450 genotyped donors.

Germline V gene data show CDR1 as SGHRS and CDR2 as YFSETQ. The CDR3 spans 15 residues. V gave up 3 bases and J gave up 2 bases; unmatched junction bases: 5. The PCR made use of 60 Vbeta and 13 Jbeta primers. The assay was immunoSEQ multiplex PCR, and TCRdb's table has in-frame clones only and misses some. The data contain hundreds of thousands of clones, roughly 82% of them seen just once; the ten biggest clones take up 4.5% to 7%. The sample taken for sequencing was PBMCs. The sequence came from a man aged 35-49 years in good health and CMV-seropositive. This sequence joins TRBV5-1 and TRBJ1-3; TRBD1 aligns across 7 bases. The CDR3 DNA reads TGCGCCAGCAGCTCAACAGGGGAAACTGGAAACACCATATATTTT. Residues: CASSSTGETGNTIYF.